The rows below give T cell receptor beta chains drawn from one sample of a study of blood T cell repertoires in COVID-19. The repertoire was sequenced with immunoSEQ multiplex PCR; TCRdb's copy has only in-frame clones and lacks some. The sample yields 150,000 to 180,000 clones, over 65% seen once. Specimen: peripheral blood. Receptor source: a man older than 75 with acute or convalescent COVID-19. CDR3s include the opening cysteine and the closing phenylalanine or tryptophan. The D gene is left open where the match is weak. Size is omitted from some rows. Given values are once, few, many or a class for expanded clones.

>NA|once|TRBJ2-3|TRBV2
CASWPSAGTDTQYF
TGTGCCAGCTGGCCTAGCGCGGGCACAGATACGCAGTATTTT
>TRBD1|NA|TRBJ1-4|TRBV6-5
CASSRGQNEKLFF
TGTGCCAGCAGTAGGGGACAGAATGAAAAACTGTTTTTT
>NA|NA|TRBJ2-5|TRBV6-5
CASRPQGGGGTQYF
TGTGCCAGCAGACCACAGGGTGGGGGTGGGACCCAGTACTTC
>NA|NA|TRBJ2-7|TRBV29-1
CSVRYPGPRGYEQYF
TGCAGCGTCCGCTACCCGGGTCCCCGGGGGTACGAGCAGTACTTC
>TRBD2|NA|TRBJ2-5|TRBV4-3
CASSQANSGGAETQYF
TGCGCCAGCAGCCAAGCGAATAGCGGGGGGGCGGAGACCCAGTACTTC
>NA|NA|TRBJ2-4|TRBV29-1
CSVGSSGDIQYF
TGCAGCGTTGGGTCCTCGGGAGACATTCAGTACTTC
>NA|NA|TRBJ1-2|TRBV6-1
CASSEGNGFYGYTF
TGTGCCAGCAGTGAAGGTAACGGTTTCTATGGCTACACCTTC
>NA|NA|TRBJ2-6|TRBV21-1
CASSKARVPSGANVLTF
TGTGCCAGCAGCAAAGCCAGGGTTCCTAGTGGGGCCAACGTCCTGACTTTC
>TRBD1|few|TRBJ1-5|TRBV27
CATRPGQGWLQPQHF
TGTGCCACCCGACCGGGACAGGGCTGGCTTCAGCCCCAGCATTTT
>NA|NA|TRBJ2-2|TRBV2
CASRGSDTGELFF
TGTGCCAGCAGGGGCTCGGACACCGGGGAGCTGTTTTTT
>NA|NA|TRBJ2-2|TRBV18
CASSPYPGIYAGELFF
TGTGCCAGCTCACCATACCCAGGGATTTACGCCGGGGAGCTGTTTTTT
>NA|NA|TRBJ2-1|TRBV29-1
CSAEGDAGYNEQFF
TGCAGCGCAGAGGGAGATGCCGGCTACAATGAGCAGTTCTTC
>NA|NA|TRBJ1-5|TRBV18
CASSQTTRGSNQPQHF
TGTGCCAGCTCACAAACCACTCGGGGGAGTAATCAGCCCCAGCATTTT
>NA|NA|TRBJ2-3|TRBV7-8
CASSLDIVDTQYF
TGTGCCAGCAGCTTAGATATAGTAGATACGCAGTATTTT
>NA|few|TRBJ1-4|TRBV7-9
CASSSPRSTNEKLFF
TGTGCCAGCAGCTCGCCTCGGAGTACTAATGAAAAACTGTTTTTT
>NA|NA|TRBJ1-5|TRBV6-5
CASSDRRNQPQHF
TGTGCCAGCAGCGACAGGCGCAATCAGCCCCAGCATTTT
>NA|NA|TRBJ2-6|TRBV5-1
CASSLGRVDVLTF
TGCGCCAGCAGCTTAGGCAGGGTGGACGTCCTGACTTTC
>TRBD2|NA|TRBJ2-5|TRBV5-6
CASSFGLEETQYF
TGTGCCAGCAGCTTCGGACTAGAGGAGACCCAGTACTTC
>NA|NA|TRBJ2-1|TRBV19
CASSIARGAYNEQFF
TGTGCCAGTAGTATAGCTCGGGGGGCTTACAATGAGCAGTTCTTC
>NA|few|TRBJ2-7|TRBV4-2
CASSPTRASDEQYF
TGTGCCAGCAGCCCCACCAGGGCCAGCGACGAGCAGTACTTC
>NA|NA|TRBJ1-1|TRBV7-9
CASSPGHSLNTEAFF
TGTGCCAGCAGCCCGGGACACAGTCTGAACACTGAAGCTTTCTTT
>NA|NA|TRBJ2-2|TRBV19
CASSLLRGGELFF
TGTGCCAGTAGTCTACTACGCGGCGGGGAGCTGTTTTTT
>TRBD1|NA|TRBJ2-3|TRBV28
CASSRGQGPTDTQYF
TGTGCCAGCAGCCGGGGACAGGGTCCCACAGATACGCAGTATTTT
>NA|NA|TRBJ2-2|TRBV29-1
CSVEMARAGELFF
TGCAGCGTTGAAATGGCTAGAGCCGGGGAGCTGTTTTTT
>NA|once|TRBJ1-3|TRBV12-5
CASATGLSGNTIYF
TGTGCTAGTGCGACAGGCTTGTCTGGAAACACCATATATTTT
>NA|many|TRBJ1-2|TRBV14
CASSQGLGLHGYTF
TGTGCCAGCAGCCAGGGACTGGGCCTACATGGCTACACCTTC
>TRBD1|NA|TRBJ2-5|TRBV7-9
CASNGGQGVETQYF
TGTGCCAGCAACGGGGGACAGGGGGTGGAGACCCAGTACTTC
>TRBD1|NA|TRBJ1-1|TRBV7-2
CASSPGQGRPEAFF
TGTGCCAGCAGCCCGGGACAGGGGCGGCCTGAAGCTTTCTTT
>TRBD2|NA|TRBJ2-1|TRBV7-2
CASSLVQLARGDEQFF
TGTGCCAGCAGCTTAGTTCAACTAGCGCGAGGTGATGAGCAGTTCTTC
>NA|NA|TRBJ1-1|TRBV6-5
CASRAGWENTEAFF
TGTGCCAGCAGGGCAGGGTGGGAGAACACTGAAGCTTTCTTT
>TRBD1|NA|TRBJ2-5|TRBV5-4
CASSPADRQETQYF
TGTGCCAGCAGCCCCGCGGACAGGCAAGAGACCCAGTACTTC
>TRBD1|NA|TRBJ1-1|TRBV28
CASSNGQGRGAFF
TGTGCCAGCAGTAATGGACAGGGGAGAGGAGCTTTCTTT
>NA|NA|TRBJ1-1|TRBV28
CASSLGGTNTEAFF
TGTGCCAGCAGTTTAGGGGGGACGAACACTGAAGCTTTCTTT
>TRBD1|NA|TRBJ2-7|TRBV30
CAWRTSGTGYHEQYF
TGTGCCTGGCGGACCTCCGGGACAGGGTACCACGAGCAGTACTTC
>NA|NA|TRBJ2-2|TRBV5-1
CASSPGAGGGELFF
TGCGCCAGCAGCCCTGGTGCGGGTGGCGGGGAGCTGTTTTTT
>NA|once|TRBJ1-6|TRBV5-1
CASSLPGNNSPLHF
TGCGCCAGCAGTTTGCCGGGGAATAATTCACCCCTCCACTTT
>TRBD1|NA|TRBJ1-2|TRBV2
CASSGQGSDYGYTF
TGTGCCAGCAGTGGACAGGGGTCCGACTATGGCTACACCTTC
>TRBD1|once|TRBJ2-2|TRBV11-3
CASSVDRVNTGELFF
TGTGCCAGCAGCGTGGACAGGGTGAACACCGGGGAGCTGTTTTTT
>NA|NA|TRBJ1-1|TRBV24-1
CATSDPGRENTEAFF
TGTGCCACCAGTGACCCAGGGAGGGAGAACACTGAAGCTTTCTTT
>TRBD1|NA|TRBJ2-3|TRBV10-1
CASSAGQGARGTQYF
TGCGCCAGCAGTGCCGGACAGGGGGCGAGGGGTACGCAGTATTTT